A single sample gave rise to the 9 T cell receptor beta chains below, sequenced in a study of post-analysis software for immune sequencing data. Study-wide findings and caveats: Patients had higher frequencies than controls of four to six TRBV segments, including TRBV5-6, TRBV5-1 and TRBV20-1.

Tagging with unique molecular identifiers was a feature of the TCR beta cDNA libraries. One entry per CDR3 protein, called by TCRdb with MiXCR from the PCR reads. This table has about 540,000 distinct CDR3 sequences, 34% appearing once. Antigen specificity for these receptors is unknown. The sequencing input was blood. The receptors stem from a girl under 18 with multiple sclerosis.

The J gene is TRBJ2-7, the V gene TRBV20-1; TRBD2 agrees at 14 bases. CDR3 size: 14 residues. The V gene end was trimmed by 3 bases and the J gene end by 3 bases; junction bases not matched to a gene: 1. CDR1 is DFQATT, CDR2 SNEGSKA, per germline (reference sequence). This CDR3 reads CSASGLAGGYEQYF. The CDR3 nucleotides are TGCAGTGCTAGCGGACTAGCGGGGGGCTACGAGCAGTACTTC.

The chain is built from TRBV6-7 and TRBJ1-1; possibly TRBD1 for D (5 bases). TRBV6-7 is an ORF; its function is uncertain. The CDR3 totals 17 residues. V shed 0 bases and J shed 4 bases, with 18 bases lying between them. DNA for the CDR3: TGTGCCAGCAGTTACTCGTACCCAGGGAATGGTAGCACTGAAGCTTTCTTT. It specifies CASSYSYPGNGSTEAFF.

This clonotype has more than one count but fewer than ten. The chain employs TRBV5-1 and TRBJ1-1; D call uncertain. The V gene lost 4 bases and the J gene lost 1 base, with 14 bases spanning the gap. This CDR3 comprises 15 residues. Germline CDR1 reads SGHRS; CDR2 reads YFSETQ. CDR3 protein: CASSDSVAGNTEAFF. The CDR3 DNA reads as TGCGCCAGCAGCGACTCGGTGGCAGGGAACACTGAAGCTTTCTTT.

The chain employs TRBV7-6 and TRBJ1-5, with 9 bases matching TRBD1. Germline CDR1 is SGHVS and CDR2 is FNYEAQ. This CDR3 is built from 15 residues. The V gene end was trimmed by 5 bases and the J gene end by 5 bases; junction bases not matched to a gene: 7. For the CDR3, the DNA is TGTGCCAGCAGCATAACAGGGGGCCCGGATCAGCCCCAGCATTTT. Protein: CASSITGGPDQPQHF. Based on the CDR3 plus reference TRBV7-6 and TRBJ1-5, the full variable domain is GAGVSQSPRYKVTKRGQDVALRCDPISGHVSLYWYRQALGQGPEFLTYFNYEAQQDKSGLPNDRFSAERPEGSISTLTIQRTEQRDSAMYRCASSITGGPDQPQHFGDGTRLSIL.

This clonotype was counted ten times or more. The gene calls are TRBV4-2 and TRBJ1-2; 7 bases fit TRBD1. This CDR3 has 15 residues. The V and J ends lost 0 bases and 4 bases, in that order; junction bases with no gene match: 5. Germline CDR1 is LGHNA and CDR2 is YNFKEQ. The CDR3 DNA sequence: TGTGCCAGCAGCCAAGACCGGACAGGTCTCTATGGCTACACCTTC. It encodes CASSQDRTGLYGYTF.

J is TRBJ2-4 and V is TRBV20-1, with 7 bases lining up with TRBD2. The CDR3 extends over 13 amino acids. CDR1 and CDR2 (germline): DFQATT, SNEGSKA (reference sequence). The junction had 5 bases not matched to a gene; V was cut back by 6 bases and J by 3 bases. In nucleotides, the CDR3 is TGCAGTGCGCCCGGGGGGAGCAAAAACATTCAGTACTTC. Its protein is CSAPGGSKNIQYF.

This clonotype appeared a few times. The chain carries TRBV5-1 and TRBJ2-7, with D unresolved. V lost 0 bases to trimming and J lost 9 bases, with 7 bases between them. Germline assignment: CDR1 SGHRS and CDR2 YFSETQ. The CDR3 is 11 residues long. The CDR3 DNA sequence: TGCGCCAGCAGCTTGGATCGTGGGCAGTACTTC. It translates to CASSLDRGQYF.

This clonotype was observed a handful of times. V usage is TRBV24-1 and J usage is TRBJ2-5, with D perhaps matching TRBD1 (7 bases). With 3 bases removed from V and 4 bases from J, the gap between germline ends came to 11 bases. The CDR3 length is 14 residues. CDR1 is KGHDR and CDR2 is SFDVKD in the germline V gene. CDR3 DNA sequence: TGTGCCACCAGTGATCAGGGGGGTGGAGAGACCCAGTACTTC. This codes for CATSDQGGGETQYF.

This sequence joins TRBV28 and TRBJ2-7, with a weak D call TRBD2 (5 bases). V lost 7 bases, J lost 1 base, and 14 bases lay in between. Germline V gene sequence: CDR1 MDHEN, CDR2 SYDVKM. The CDR3 runs 14 residues. The CDR3 loop reads CASTGNEGSYEQYF. CDR3 sequence (DNA): TGTGCCAGCACCGGAAACGAGGGTTCCTACGAGCAGTACTTC.